Reported below is one TCR beta chain. Libraries were prepared by immunoSEQ multiplex PCR; TCRdb keeps only in-frame clonotypes and omits some of them. This table holds 99,000 or so clones, approximately 89% found once. The sample belongs to a study of T cell responses to AZD1222 COVID-19 vaccine. Germline CDR1 MNHEY, CDR2 SVGEGT. The CDR3 contains 14 residues. V shed 4 bases and J shed 1 base, with 10 bases lying between them. Sequencing used peripheral blood, obtained on day 0 of AZD1222 vaccination. This TCR was sampled from an adult in good health. The rearrangement uses TRBV6-2 or TRBV6-3 and TRBJ1-1; D gene ambiguous. The CDR3 coding sequence is TGTGCCAGCAGTTTTGGAAGACGGAACACTGAAGCTTTCTTT. This codes for CASSFGRRNTEAFF.